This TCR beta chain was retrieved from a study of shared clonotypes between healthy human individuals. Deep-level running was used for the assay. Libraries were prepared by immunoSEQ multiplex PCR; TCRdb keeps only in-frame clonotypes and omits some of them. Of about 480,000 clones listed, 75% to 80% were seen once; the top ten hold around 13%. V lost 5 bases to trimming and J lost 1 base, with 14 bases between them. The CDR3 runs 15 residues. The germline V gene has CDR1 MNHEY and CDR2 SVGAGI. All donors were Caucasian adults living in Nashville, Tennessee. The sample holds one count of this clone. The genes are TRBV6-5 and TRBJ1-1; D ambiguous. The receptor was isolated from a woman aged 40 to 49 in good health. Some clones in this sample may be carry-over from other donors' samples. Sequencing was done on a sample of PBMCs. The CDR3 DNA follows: TGTGCCAGCAGTCCCGACCGACCGAAGAACACTGAAGCTTTCTTT. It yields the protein CASSPDRPKNTEAFF.